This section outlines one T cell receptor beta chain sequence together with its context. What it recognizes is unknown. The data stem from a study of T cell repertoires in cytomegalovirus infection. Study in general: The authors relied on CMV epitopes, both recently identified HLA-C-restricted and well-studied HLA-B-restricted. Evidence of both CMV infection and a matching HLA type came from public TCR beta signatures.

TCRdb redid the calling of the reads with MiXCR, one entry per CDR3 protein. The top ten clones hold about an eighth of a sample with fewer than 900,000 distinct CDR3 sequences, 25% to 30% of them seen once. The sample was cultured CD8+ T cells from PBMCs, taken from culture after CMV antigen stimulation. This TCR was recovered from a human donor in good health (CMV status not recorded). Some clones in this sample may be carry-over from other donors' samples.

CDR3 amino acids: CSVVTPGHGNTQYF. For the CDR3, the DNA is TGCAGCGTTGTTACCCCAGGTCACGGGAATACGCAGTATTTT. The V call is TRBV29-1, the J call TRBJ2-3; D is perhaps TRBD2 (5 bases). CDR1 and CDR2 from the germline V gene are SQVTM and ANQGSEA. V dropped 4 bases and J dropped 7 bases, with 18 bases sitting between them. There are 14 residues in the CDR3.